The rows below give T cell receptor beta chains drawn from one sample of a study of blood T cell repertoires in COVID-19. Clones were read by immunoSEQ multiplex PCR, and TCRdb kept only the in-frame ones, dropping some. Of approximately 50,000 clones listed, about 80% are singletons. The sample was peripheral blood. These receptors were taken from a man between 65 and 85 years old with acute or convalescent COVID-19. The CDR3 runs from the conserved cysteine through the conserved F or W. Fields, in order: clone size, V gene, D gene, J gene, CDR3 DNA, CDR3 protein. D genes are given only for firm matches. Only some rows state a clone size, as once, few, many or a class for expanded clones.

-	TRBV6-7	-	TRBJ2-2	TGTGCCAGCAGCCCACCCAGTTCCGGGGAGCTGTTTTTT	CASSPPSSGELFF
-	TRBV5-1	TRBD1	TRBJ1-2	TGCGCCAGCAGCTCTACCCTAGGGACAGGTGATAACTATGGCTACACCTTC	CASSSTLGTGDNYGYTF
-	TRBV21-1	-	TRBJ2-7	TGTGCCAGCAGCAGACTCCACGAGCAGTACTTC	CASSRLHEQYF
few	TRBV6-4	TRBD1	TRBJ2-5	TGTGCCAGCAGTGACTCGGGACAGGGGAACGGGGAGACCCAGTACTTC	CASSDSGQGNGETQYF
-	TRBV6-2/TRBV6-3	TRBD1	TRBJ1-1	TGTGCCAGCAGTTACCTCGGGACAGGGGTAGGTTTCAACACTGAAGCTTTCTTT	CASSYLGTGVGFNTEAFF
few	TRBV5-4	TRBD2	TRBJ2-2	TGTGCCAGCAGCCCTGGACTAGCGAACACCGGGGAGCTGTTTTTT	CASSPGLANTGELFF
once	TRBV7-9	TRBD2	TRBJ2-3	TGTGCCAGCAGCCAGAGACTAGCGGGGGGCGCGGCCGATACGCAGTATTTT	CASSQRLAGGAADTQYF
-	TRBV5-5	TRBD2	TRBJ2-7	TGTGCCAGCAGCTTTTCCGGGACTAGCGGGAGTTTAGGCGAGCAGTACTTC	CASSFSGTSGSLGEQYF
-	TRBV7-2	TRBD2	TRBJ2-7	TGTGCCAGCAGCTTACGACTAGCGGGAGGGCCCTACGAGCAGTACTTC	CASSLRLAGGPYEQYF
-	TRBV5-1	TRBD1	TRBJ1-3	TGCGCCAGCAGCTTGGCCCCCGGGACAGGGAGAAACACCATATATTTT	CASSLAPGTGRNTIYF
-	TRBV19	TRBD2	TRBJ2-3	TGTGCCAGTAGTATAGGGGGGACTAATACGCAGTATTTT	CASSIGGTNTQYF
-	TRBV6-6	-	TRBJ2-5	TGTGCCAGCGGCCCTGGGGATCAGGGAGAGACCCAGTACTTC	CASGPGDQGETQYF
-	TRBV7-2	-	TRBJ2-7	TGTGCCAGCAGCGGAGGGGCTTGGCGTTCCTACGAGCAGTACTTC	CASSGGAWRSYEQYF
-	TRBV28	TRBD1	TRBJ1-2	TGTGCCAGCAGTTTATTCCCAACAGGGGGAAGCGGCTATGGCTACACCTTC	CASSLFPTGGSGYGYTF
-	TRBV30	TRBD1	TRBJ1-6	TGTGCCTGGAGCAGGACAGGGGACGATAATTCACCCCTCCACTTT	CAWSRTGDDNSPLHF
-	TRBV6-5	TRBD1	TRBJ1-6	TGTGCCAGCAGCCGGACAGGAGGGGATGGTTCACCCCTCCACTTT	CASSRTGGDGSPLHF
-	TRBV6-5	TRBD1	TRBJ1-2	TGTGCCAGCAACGATGAGGGGGCAATGGACTATGGCTACACCTTC	CASNDEGAMDYGYTF
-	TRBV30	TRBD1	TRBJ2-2	TGTGCCTCCGGGACAGGGGCTACCGGGGAGCTGTTTTTT	CASGTGATGELFF
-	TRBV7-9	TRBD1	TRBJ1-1	TGTGCCAGCAGCGTTCGACAGGGGGTCACTGAAGCTTTCTTT	CASSVRQGVTEAFF
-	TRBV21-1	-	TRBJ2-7	TGTGCCAGCAGCAAAGCGCGGGCCAGAGACTACGAGCAGTACTTC	CASSKARARDYEQYF
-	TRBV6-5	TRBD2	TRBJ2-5	TGTGCCAGCAGTCCCGGCGGGAGGGATGAGACCCAGTACTTC	CASSPGGRDETQYF
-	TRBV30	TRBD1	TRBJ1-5	TGTGCCTGGAGTGAGGGGGCAGGGGGTCTTCAGCCCCAGCATTTT	CAWSEGAGGLQPQHF
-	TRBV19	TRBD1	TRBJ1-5	TGTGCCAGTAGACAGGGGGCGCAGGGTCAGCCCCAGCATTTT	CASRQGAQGQPQHF
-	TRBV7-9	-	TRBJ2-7	TGTGCCAGCAGCTTCGGCGGGGACGGCGAGCAGTACTTC	CASSFGGDGEQYF
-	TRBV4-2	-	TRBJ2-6	TGTGCCAGCAGCCAGGAAAGAACAGGGTCTGGGGCCAACGTCCTGACTTTC	CASSQERTGSGANVLTF
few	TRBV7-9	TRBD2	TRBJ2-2	TGTGCCAGCAGCAAACTAGCGGGAGGAAACACCGGGGAGCTGTTTTTT	CASSKLAGGNTGELFF
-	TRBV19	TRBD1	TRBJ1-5	TGTGCCAGTAGTTCGGGACAGTATCACAATCAGCCCCAGCATTTT	CASSSGQYHNQPQHF
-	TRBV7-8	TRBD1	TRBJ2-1	TGTGCCAGCAGCTTGGACAGGGCGGGTGAGCAGTTCTTC	CASSLDRAGEQFF
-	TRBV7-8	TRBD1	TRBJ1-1	TGTGCCAGCATCCCCGGCGCAGGGGGCCGAACTGAAGCTTTCTTT	CASIPGAGGRTEAFF
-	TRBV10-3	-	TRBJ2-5	TGTGCCATCAGTGATCAGGGGATTAAAGAGACCCAGTACTTC	CAISDQGIKETQYF
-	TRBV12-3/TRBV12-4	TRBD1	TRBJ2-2	TGTGCCAGCAGTTGGGACAGCGGACAGCTGTTTTTT	CASSWDSGQLFF